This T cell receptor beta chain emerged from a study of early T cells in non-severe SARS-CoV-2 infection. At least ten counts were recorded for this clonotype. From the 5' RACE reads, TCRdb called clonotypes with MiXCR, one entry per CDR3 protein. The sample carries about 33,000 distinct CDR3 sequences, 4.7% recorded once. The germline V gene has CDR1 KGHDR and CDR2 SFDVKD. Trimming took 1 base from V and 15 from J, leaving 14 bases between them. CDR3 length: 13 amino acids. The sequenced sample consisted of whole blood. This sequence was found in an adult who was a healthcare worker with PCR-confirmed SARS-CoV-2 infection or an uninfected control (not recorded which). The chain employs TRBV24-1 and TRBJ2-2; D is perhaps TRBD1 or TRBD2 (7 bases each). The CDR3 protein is CATSDFGQGGMFF. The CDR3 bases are TGTGCCACCAGTGATTTCGGGCAGGGGGGGATGTTTTTT.